This TCR beta chain originates from a study of T cells in localized non-small cell lung cancer. Germline CDR1 reads SGHTA; CDR2 reads FQGNSA. V lost 5 bases and J 0 bases, leaving 5 bases between the germline ends. This CDR3 comprises 12 residues. Assay used: immunoSEQ multiplex PCR; TCRdb lists only in-frame clones, some missing. The data hold 7,500 to 9,000 clones, with around 87% observed a single time. The chain combines TRBV7-2 with TRBJ2-7; D gene uncertain. The source material was peripheral blood, sampled before any cancer treatment. The receptor was isolated from a male donor at least 60 years old with stage III lung adenocarcinoma. CDR3 protein: CASSRISYEQYF. CDR3 DNA: TGTGCCAGCAGCCGCATCTCCTACGAGCAGTACTTC.